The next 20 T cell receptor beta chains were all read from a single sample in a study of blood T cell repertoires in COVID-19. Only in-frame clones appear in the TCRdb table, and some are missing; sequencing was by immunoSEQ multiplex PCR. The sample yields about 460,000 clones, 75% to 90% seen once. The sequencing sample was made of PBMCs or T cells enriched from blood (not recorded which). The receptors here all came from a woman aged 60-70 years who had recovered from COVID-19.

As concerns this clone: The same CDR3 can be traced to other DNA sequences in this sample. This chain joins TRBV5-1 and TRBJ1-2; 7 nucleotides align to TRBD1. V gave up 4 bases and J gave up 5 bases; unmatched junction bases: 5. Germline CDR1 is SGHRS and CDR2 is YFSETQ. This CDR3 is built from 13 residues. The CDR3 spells CASSVGQLYGYTF. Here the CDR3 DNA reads TGCGCCAGCAGCGTGGGACAGCTATATGGCTACACCTTC.

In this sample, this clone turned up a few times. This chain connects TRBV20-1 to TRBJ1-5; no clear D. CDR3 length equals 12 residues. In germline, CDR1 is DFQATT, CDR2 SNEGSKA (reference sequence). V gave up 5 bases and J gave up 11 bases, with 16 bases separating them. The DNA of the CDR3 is TGCAGTGCTGGTGACTATGTCTCGACCCAGCATTTT. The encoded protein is CSAGDYVSTQHF.

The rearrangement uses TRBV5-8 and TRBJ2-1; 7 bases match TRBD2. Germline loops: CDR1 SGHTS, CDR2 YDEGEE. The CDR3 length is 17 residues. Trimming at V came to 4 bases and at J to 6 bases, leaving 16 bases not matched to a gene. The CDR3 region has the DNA TGTGCCAGCAGCCCGATATCGCGGGGGAGACAAGGCAATGAGCAGTTCTTC. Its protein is CASSPISRGRQGNEQFF.

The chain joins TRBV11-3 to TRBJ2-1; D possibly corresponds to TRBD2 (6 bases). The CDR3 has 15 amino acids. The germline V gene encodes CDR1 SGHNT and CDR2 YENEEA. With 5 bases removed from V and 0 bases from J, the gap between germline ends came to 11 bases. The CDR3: CASSPRGSSYNEQFF. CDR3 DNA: TGTGCCAGCAGCCCACGGGGGAGCTCCTACAATGAGCAGTTCTTC.

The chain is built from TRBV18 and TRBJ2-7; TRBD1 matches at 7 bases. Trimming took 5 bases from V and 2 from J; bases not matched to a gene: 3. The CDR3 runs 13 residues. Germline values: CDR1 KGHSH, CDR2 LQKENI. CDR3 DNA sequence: TGTGCCAGCTCAGAGGGACAGCCCTACGAGCAGTACTTC. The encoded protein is CASSEGQPYEQYF.

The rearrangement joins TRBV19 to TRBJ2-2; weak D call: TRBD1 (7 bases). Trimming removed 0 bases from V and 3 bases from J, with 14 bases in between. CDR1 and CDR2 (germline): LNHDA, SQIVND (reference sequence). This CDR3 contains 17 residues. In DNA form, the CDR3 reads TGTGCCAGTAGTATAGAGCGGCGGGACAGACACACCGGGGAGCTGTTTTTT. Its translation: CASSIERRDRHTGELFF.

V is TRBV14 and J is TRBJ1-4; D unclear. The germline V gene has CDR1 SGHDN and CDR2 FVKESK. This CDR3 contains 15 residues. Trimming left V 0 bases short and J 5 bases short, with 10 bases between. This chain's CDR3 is CASSQEGSRNEKLFF. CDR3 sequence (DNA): TGTGCCAGCAGCCAAGAGGGCAGCCGAAATGAAAAACTGTTTTTT. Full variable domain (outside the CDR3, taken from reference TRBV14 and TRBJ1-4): EAGVTQFPSHSVIEKGQTVTLRCDPISGHDNLYWYRRVMGKEIKFLLHFVKESKQDESGMPNNRFLAERTGGTYSTLKVQPAELEDSGVYFCASSQEGSRNEKLFFGSGTQLSVL.

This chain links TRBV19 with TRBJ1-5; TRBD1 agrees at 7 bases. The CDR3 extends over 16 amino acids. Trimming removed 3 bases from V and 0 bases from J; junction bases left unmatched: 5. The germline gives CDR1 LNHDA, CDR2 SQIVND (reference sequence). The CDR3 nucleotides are TGTGCCAGTAGTATTGTCGGGACAGCTAGCAATCAGCCCCAGCATTTT. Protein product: CASSIVGTASNQPQHF.

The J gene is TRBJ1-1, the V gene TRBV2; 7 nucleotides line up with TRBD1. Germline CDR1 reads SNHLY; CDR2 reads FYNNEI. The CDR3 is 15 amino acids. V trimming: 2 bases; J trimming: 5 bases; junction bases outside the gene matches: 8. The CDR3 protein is CASSETQGRSTEAFF. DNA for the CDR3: TGTGCCAGCAGTGAAACACAGGGGAGAAGTACTGAAGCTTTCTTT.

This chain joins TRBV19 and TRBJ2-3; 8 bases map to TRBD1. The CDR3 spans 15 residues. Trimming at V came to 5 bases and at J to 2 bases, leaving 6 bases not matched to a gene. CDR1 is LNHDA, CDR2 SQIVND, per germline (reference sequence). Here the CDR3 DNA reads TGTGCCAGTAGTGGCCGGGACAGGATCACAGATACGCAGTATTTT. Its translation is CASSGRDRITDTQYF.

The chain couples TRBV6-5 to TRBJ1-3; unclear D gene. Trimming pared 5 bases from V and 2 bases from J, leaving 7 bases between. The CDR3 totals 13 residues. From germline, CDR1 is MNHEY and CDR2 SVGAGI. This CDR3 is CASSTAPGNTIYF. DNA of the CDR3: TGTGCCAGCAGTACAGCTCCTGGAAACACCATATATTTT.

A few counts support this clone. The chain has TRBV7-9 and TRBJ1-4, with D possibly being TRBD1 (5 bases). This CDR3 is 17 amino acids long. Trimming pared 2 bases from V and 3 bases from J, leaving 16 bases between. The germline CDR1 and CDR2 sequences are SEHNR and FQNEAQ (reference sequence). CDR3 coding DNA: TGTGCCAGCAGCTTAACGCGGCAGGGTACAGCTAATGAAAAACTGTTTTTT. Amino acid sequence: CASSLTRQGTANEKLFF.

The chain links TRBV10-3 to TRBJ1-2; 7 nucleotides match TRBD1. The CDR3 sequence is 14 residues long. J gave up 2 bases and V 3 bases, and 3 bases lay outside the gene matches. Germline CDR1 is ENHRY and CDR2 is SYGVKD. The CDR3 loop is CAISDYRGNYGYTF. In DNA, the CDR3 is TGTGCCATCAGTGATTACAGGGGAAACTATGGCTACACCTTC.

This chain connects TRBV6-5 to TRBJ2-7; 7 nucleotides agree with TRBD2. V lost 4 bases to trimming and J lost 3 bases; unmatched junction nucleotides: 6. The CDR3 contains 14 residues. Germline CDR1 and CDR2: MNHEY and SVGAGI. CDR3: CASSLQRGHYEQYV. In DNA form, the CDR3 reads TGTGCCAGCAGTTTGCAGCGGGGCCACTACGAGCAGTACGTC.

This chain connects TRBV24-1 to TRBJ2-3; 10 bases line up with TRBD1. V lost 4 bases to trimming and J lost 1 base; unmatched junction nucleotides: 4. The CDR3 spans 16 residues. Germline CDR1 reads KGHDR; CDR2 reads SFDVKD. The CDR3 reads CATSDSGTGGTDTQYF. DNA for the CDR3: TGTGCCACCAGTGACTCCGGGACAGGGGGCACAGATACGCAGTATTTT.

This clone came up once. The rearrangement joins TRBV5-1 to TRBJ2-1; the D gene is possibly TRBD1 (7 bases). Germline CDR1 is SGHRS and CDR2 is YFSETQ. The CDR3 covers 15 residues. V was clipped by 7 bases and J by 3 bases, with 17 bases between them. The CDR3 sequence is CASRGGTAYYNEQFF. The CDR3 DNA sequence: TGCGCCAGCCGGGGCGGGACAGCGTACTACAATGAGCAGTTCTTC.

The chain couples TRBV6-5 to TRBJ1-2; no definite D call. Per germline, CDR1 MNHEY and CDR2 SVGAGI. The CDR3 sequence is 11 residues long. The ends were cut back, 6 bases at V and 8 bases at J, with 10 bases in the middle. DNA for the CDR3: TGTGCCAGCAGACTCGAAGAGGGCTACACCTTC. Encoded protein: CASRLEEGYTF.

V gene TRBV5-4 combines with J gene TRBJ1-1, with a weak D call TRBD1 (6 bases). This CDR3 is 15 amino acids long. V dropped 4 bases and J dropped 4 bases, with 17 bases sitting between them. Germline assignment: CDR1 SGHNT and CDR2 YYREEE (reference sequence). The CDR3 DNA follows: TGTGCCAGCAGCCCAGACTGGGGGGGCGGCACTGAAGCTTTCTTT. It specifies CASSPDWGGGTEAFF.

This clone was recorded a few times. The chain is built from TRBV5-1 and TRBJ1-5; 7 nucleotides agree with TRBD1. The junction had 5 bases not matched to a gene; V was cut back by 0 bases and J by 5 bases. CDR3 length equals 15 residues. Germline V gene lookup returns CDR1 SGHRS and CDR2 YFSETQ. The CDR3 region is CASSLGDSTYQPQHF. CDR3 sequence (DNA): TGCGCCAGCAGCTTGGGGGACAGTACCTATCAGCCCCAGCATTTT.

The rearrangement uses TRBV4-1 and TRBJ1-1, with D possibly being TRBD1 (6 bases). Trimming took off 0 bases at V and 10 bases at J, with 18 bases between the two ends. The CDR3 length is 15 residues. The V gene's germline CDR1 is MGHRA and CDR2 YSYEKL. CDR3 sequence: CASSQDTMLGTIAFF. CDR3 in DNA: TGCGCCAGCAGCCAAGATACGATGCTCGGGACAATAGCTTTCTTT.